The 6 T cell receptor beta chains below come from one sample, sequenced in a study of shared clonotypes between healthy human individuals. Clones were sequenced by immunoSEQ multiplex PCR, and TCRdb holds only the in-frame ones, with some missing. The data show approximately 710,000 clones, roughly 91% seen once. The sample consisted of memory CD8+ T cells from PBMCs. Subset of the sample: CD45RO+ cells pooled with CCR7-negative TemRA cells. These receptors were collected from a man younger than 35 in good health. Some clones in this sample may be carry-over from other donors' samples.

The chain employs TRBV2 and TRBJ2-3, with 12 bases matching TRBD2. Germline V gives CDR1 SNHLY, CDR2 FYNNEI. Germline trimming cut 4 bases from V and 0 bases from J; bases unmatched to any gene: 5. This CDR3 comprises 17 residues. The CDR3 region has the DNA TGTGCCAGCAGTGTCCTAGCGGGAGGGTATAGCACAGATACGCAGTATTTT. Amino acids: CASSVLAGGYSTDTQYF.

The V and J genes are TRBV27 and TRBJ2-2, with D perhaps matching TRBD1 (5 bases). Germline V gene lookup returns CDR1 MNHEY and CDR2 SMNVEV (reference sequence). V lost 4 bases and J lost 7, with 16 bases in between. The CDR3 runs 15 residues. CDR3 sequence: CASSYPARGNGELFF. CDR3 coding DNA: TGTGCCAGCAGTTATCCGGCAAGGGGAAACGGGGAGCTGTTTTTT.

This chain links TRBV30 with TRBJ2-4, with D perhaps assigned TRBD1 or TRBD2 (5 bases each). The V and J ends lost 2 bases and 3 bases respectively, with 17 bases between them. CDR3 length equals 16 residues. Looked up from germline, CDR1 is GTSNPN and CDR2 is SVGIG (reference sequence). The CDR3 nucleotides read TGTGCCTGGAGTCCGATTCGGCAGGGAGTCAAAAACATTCAGTACTTC. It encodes CAWSPIRQGVKNIQYF.

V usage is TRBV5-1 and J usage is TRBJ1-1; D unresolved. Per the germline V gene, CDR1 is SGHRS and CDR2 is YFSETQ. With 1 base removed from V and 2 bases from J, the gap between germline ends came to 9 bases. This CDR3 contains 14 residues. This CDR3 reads CASSLNPTNTEAFF. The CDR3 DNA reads TGCGCCAGCAGCTTGAATCCGACAAACACTGAAGCTTTCTTT.

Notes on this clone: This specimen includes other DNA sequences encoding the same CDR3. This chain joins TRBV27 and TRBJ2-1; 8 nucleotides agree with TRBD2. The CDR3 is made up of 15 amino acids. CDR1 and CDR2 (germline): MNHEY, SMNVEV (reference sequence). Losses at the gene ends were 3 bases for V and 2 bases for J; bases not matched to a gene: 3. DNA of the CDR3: TGTGCCAGCAGTTTGAGCGGGAGCCCCTACAATGAGCAGTTCTTC. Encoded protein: CASSLSGSPYNEQFF.

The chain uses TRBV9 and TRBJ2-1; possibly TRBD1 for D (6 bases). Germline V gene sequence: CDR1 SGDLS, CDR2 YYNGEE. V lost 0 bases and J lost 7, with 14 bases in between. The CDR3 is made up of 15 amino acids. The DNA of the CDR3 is TGTGCCAGCAGCGTAGGGTTCAGGGGATTTAATGAGCAGTTCTTC. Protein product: CASSVGFRGFNEQFF.